In its sample, the clone carrying this T cell receptor (beta chain) was seen a few times. Those enrolled in Seattle joined during active infection and were followed longitudinally afterward. These data originate in a study of blood T cell repertoires in COVID-19. Across the study: COVID-19 samples from acute and convalescent phases originated in the United States, Italy and Spain. Nucleic acid was either cDNA or gDNA, and it came from T cells, B-cell-depleted T cells, or PBMCs.

Germline CDR1 reads SGHRS; CDR2 reads YFSETQ. Trimming removed 4 bases from V and 3 bases from J; junction bases left unmatched: 7. The length of the CDR3 is 14 residues. Some clones are missing from TCRdb's copy, which holds only in-frame ones; the method was immunoSEQ multiplex PCR. The table includes about 390,000 clones, around 87% detected once. The TCR sequence derives from a woman aged 55-69 years with COVID-19, enrolled during active disease. The chain carries TRBV5-1 and TRBJ2-7, with 7 bases identical to TRBD1. Sequencing was done on a sample of peripheral blood. CDR3: CASSIRGKNYEQYF. For the CDR3, the DNA is TGCGCCAGCAGCATCAGGGGGAAGAACTACGAGCAGTACTTC.